One sample yielded the 7 T cell receptor beta chains listed below, sequenced in a study of blood T cell repertoires in COVID-19. Libraries were prepared by immunoSEQ multiplex PCR; TCRdb keeps only in-frame clonotypes and omits some of them. Here the sample spans fewer than 400,000 clones, 85% being singletons. Material for sequencing was peripheral blood. Receptor source: a woman aged 18-30 years with acute or convalescent COVID-19.

This clone was seen more than once but under ten times. CDR3 protein: CATSRVENTGELFF. Written as DNA, the CDR3 is TGTGCCACGAGCCGGGTCGAGAACACCGGGGAGCTGTTTTTT. This sequence joins TRBV27 and TRBJ2-2; D call uncertain. Germline CDR1 and CDR2: MNHEY and SMNVEV (reference sequence). This CDR3 spans 14 amino acids. V was trimmed by 10 bases and J by 1 base, leaving 13 bases between them.

This clone was detected once. This chain joins TRBV28 and TRBJ1-2; tentative D call: TRBD1 (6 bases). Per germline, CDR1 MDHEN and CDR2 SYDVKM. The CDR3 runs 16 residues. With 6 bases removed from V and 2 bases from J, the gap between germline ends came to 19 bases. The DNA of the CDR3 is TGTGCCAGCAGATCTATTGTTGACAGGCCGAACTATGGCTACACCTTC. Encoded protein: CASRSIVDRPNYGYTF.

The chain uses TRBV5-5 and TRBJ1-5; a possible D gene is TRBD1 (5 bases). Germline CDR1 and CDR2: SGHKS and YYEKEE (reference sequence). V was trimmed by 0 bases and J by 4 bases, leaving 26 bases between them. The CDR3 contains 20 residues. The CDR3 coding sequence is TGTGCCAGCAGCTTGGAGCTGGGACTCAAATTATTTTCCCTTAATCAGCCCCAGCATTTT. This gives the protein CASSLELGLKLFSLNQPQHF.

The chain links TRBV5-8 to TRBJ2-7; no clear D. With 4 bases removed from V and 0 bases from J, the gap between germline ends came to 11 bases. This CDR3 contains 14 residues. Germline V lookup: CDR1 SGHTS, CDR2 YDEGEE. The CDR3 reads CASSLQLSSYEQYF. The CDR3 bases are TGTGCCAGCAGCCTTCAATTGAGCTCCTACGAGCAGTACTTC.

On this clone: The same CDR3 can be traced to other DNA sequences in this sample. J is TRBJ2-7 and V is TRBV6-5; 8 bases are a match to TRBD2. The CDR3 spans 15 residues. Per the germline V gene, CDR1 is MNHEY and CDR2 is SVGAGI. Trimming at V came to 1 base and at J to 2 bases, leaving 4 bases not matched to a gene. The CDR3 region is CASSYLAGGPYEQYF. CDR3 DNA: TGTGCCAGCAGTTACTTGGCGGGAGGTCCCTACGAGCAGTACTTC.

This chain uses TRBV9 with TRBJ1-3; maybe TRBD1 (5 bases). The germline CDR1 and CDR2 sequences are SGDLS and YYNGEE. The CDR3 has 16 amino acids. Trimming pared 3 bases from V and 2 bases from J, leaving 15 bases between. CDR3 DNA sequence: TGTGCCAGCAGCGCCGCCACAGGCCCCCCTGGAAACACCATATATTTT. Translated, it gives CASSAATGPPGNTIYF. The whole variable domain, filled in from reference TRBV9 and TRBJ1-3, reads DSGVTQTPKHLITATGQRVTLRCSPRSGDLSVYWYQQSLDQGLQFLIQYYNGEERAKGNILERFSAQQFPDLHSELNLSSLELGDSALYFCASSAATGPPGNTIYFGEGSWLTVV.

The rearrangement uses TRBV2 and TRBJ1-1; perhaps TRBD1 as D (5 bases). V lost 4 bases and J lost 2, with 14 bases in between. CDR1 SNHLY and CDR2 FYNNEI come from the germline V gene. This CDR3 has 15 residues. The CDR3 bases are TGTGCCAGCAGTGTGGTCGGGGGGAGCAACACTGAAGCTTTCTTT. It translates to CASSVVGGSNTEAFF.